Below, one T cell receptor beta chain is given with its context. As yet, its antigen is unknown. The data are from a study of T-cell reconstitution after alpha-beta-depleted transplantation in children. Study conclusions and caveats: Expanded clones from the graft, numbering several hundred, reportedly supplied alpha-beta T cells about two months after transplant.

The CDR3 is 14 residues long. V gave up 3 bases and J gave up 0 bases, with 9 bases separating them. Germline V CDR1 and CDR2: MDHEN, SYDVKM. During its preparation, the TCRbeta library received unique molecular identifiers. TCRdb re-derived calls from the PCR reads in MiXCR, one entry per CDR3 protein. The profile shows roughly 310,000 distinct CDR3 sequences, roughly 25% of them singletons. Source: PBMCs, mostly from graft donor cells, taken 180 days after TCRalphabeta/CD19-depleted stem cell transplant. This chain uses TRBV28 with TRBJ2-7; no firm D call. The clonotype comes from a male patient aged 10 to 17 who had a stem cell transplant for acute lymphoblastic leukemia, so the T cells may come from the graft donor. The CDR3 coding sequence is TGTGCCAGCAGTTTTCCGCTCCTCTCCTACGAGCAGTACTTC. Translating it yields CASSFPLLSYEQYF.